This entry lists 9 T cell receptor beta chains sequenced from one sample in a study of cytomegalovirus exposure and HLA in healthy donors. The PCR had 60 Vbeta and 13 Jbeta primers. Method: immunoSEQ multiplex PCR; TCRdb's copy keeps in-frame clones and lacks some. Of 100,000 to 150,000 clones in the sample, around 81% were seen once. Material: PBMCs. The receptors derive from a man between 18 and 29 years old in good health and CMV-seronegative.

The V call is TRBV6-5, the J call TRBJ1-3; 7 positions match TRBD1. The CDR3 extends over 14 amino acids. Germline CDR1 is MNHEY and CDR2 is SVGAGI. J was trimmed by 3 bases and V by 6 bases; bases with no gene match: 5. Here the CDR3 reads CASRQGTVGNTIYF. CDR3 DNA: TGTGCCAGCAGACAAGGGACAGTTGGAAACACCATATATTTT.

In this sample, this clone turned up a few times. This chain connects TRBV7-8 to TRBJ1-3, with D maybe TRBD1 (6 bases). V was trimmed by 4 bases and J by 4 bases, leaving 11 bases between them. Germline V gene data show CDR1 as SGHVS and CDR2 as FQNEAQ. The CDR3 has 14 residues. The CDR3 DNA reads TGTGCCAGCAGCTCCGGGGGGGCCGGAAACACCATATATTTT. Translation: CASSSGGAGNTIYF.

This clone turned up a few times. The V call is TRBV9, the J call TRBJ1-1, with a weak D call TRBD1 (5 bases). The CDR3 loop spans 14 amino acids. CDR1 and CDR2 (germline): SGDLS, YYNGEE. Trimming stripped 4 bases from V and 3 bases from J, with 13 bases between. In DNA, the CDR3 is TGTGCCAGCAGCTTCCTGACAGCTGACACTGAAGCTTTCTTT. This codes for CASSFLTADTEAFF.

With regard to this clone: One end of the junction fails to match germline, which may point to a read error. This chain uses TRBV4-1 with TRBJ1-1; no clear D gene. Germline CDR1 and CDR2: MGHRA and YSYEKL. The CDR3 loop spans 15 amino acids. The CDR3 sequence is CASSEEFVGSTEAFF. The CDR3 DNA reads as TGCGCCAGCAGCGAAGAATTCGTAGGGAGCACTGAAGCTTTCTTT.

V gene TRBV28 combines with J gene TRBJ1-4; unclear D gene. Germline lookup yields CDR1 MDHEN and CDR2 SYDVKM. The CDR3 length is 11 residues. The V gene lost 8 bases and the J gene lost 10 bases, with 11 bases spanning the gap. This chain's CDR3 is CASGERGKLFF. For the CDR3, the DNA is TGTGCCAGCGGAGAACGGGGAAAACTGTTTTTT.

V usage is TRBV2 and J usage is TRBJ2-5, with TRBD1 matching over 7 bases. CDR1 and CDR2 from the germline V gene are SNHLY and FYNNEI. Trimming cost V 8 bases and J 4 bases; bases outside gene matches: 4. The length of the CDR3 is 12 residues. In DNA form, the CDR3 reads TGTGCCAGCGGACAGGATTCAGAGACCCAGTACTTC. Translating gives CASGQDSETQYF.

The rearrangement joins TRBV29-1 to TRBJ2-1; tentatively, D is TRBD1 (5 bases). Germline assignment: CDR1 SQVTM and CDR2 ANQGSEA. Trimming removed 6 bases from V and 7 bases from J, with 16 bases in between. There are 13 residues in the CDR3. The CDR3 DNA sequence: TGCAGCGTGTACCGCAGGGCAGGGAATGAGCAGTTCTTC. Amino acid sequence: CSVYRRAGNEQFF.

The chain uses TRBV2 and TRBJ2-3, with 12 nucleotides matching TRBD2. Germline loops: CDR1 SNHLY, CDR2 FYNNEI. J was trimmed by 3 bases and V by 6 bases; bases with no gene match: 4. The CDR3 extends over 15 amino acids. CDR3: CASRATSGGTDTQYF. In DNA form, the CDR3 reads TGTGCCAGCAGAGCGACTAGCGGGGGTACAGATACGCAGTATTTT.

The J gene is TRBJ1-5, the V gene TRBV7-9; D possibly corresponds to TRBD1 (6 bases). The germline V and J ends were trimmed by 1 base and 4 bases, with 8 bases remaining between them. CDR1 and CDR2 (germline): SEHNR, FQNEAQ (reference sequence). The CDR3 extends over 14 amino acids. In DNA form, the CDR3 reads TGTGCCAGCAGCTTAGGAGGGGGAAATCAGCCCCAGCATTTT. Translation: CASSLGGGNQPQHF.